A single sample gave rise to the 27 T cell receptor beta chains below, sequenced in a study of control samples from healthy donors and cancer patients. Profiling relied on immunoSEQ multiplex PCR, and the TCRdb table lists in-frame clones only, not all of them. The sample records about 120,000 clones, over 90% being singletons. The sequencing input was blood. All receptors come from a man younger than 40 in good health.

The chain couples TRBV7-8 to TRBJ2-5; D is possibly TRBD2 (7 bases). The length of the CDR3 is 17 residues. Germline V gene sequence: CDR1 SGHVS, CDR2 FQNEAQ. Trimming stripped 5 bases from V and 5 bases from J, with 24 bases between. The CDR3: CASSATPTGGVGETQYF. In DNA form, the CDR3 reads TGTGCCAGCAGCGCTACCCCTACGGGGGGCGTCGGGGAGACCCAGTACTTC. Combining the CDR3 with reference TRBV7-8 and TRBJ2-5 gives the whole variable domain GAGVSQSPRYKVAKRGQDVALRCDPISGHVSLFWYQQALGQGPEFLTYFQNEAQLDKSGLPSDRFFAERPEGSVSTLKIQRTQQEDSAVYLCASSATPTGGVGETQYFGPGTRLLVL.

Comments on this clone: The sample has other DNA sequences that encode this CDR3 too. The chain is built from TRBV19 and TRBJ1-1; D unresolved. V lost 4 bases to trimming and J lost 4 bases, with 10 bases between them. The CDR3 is made up of 13 amino acids. Germline CDR1 reads LNHDA; CDR2 reads SQIVND (reference sequence). The CDR3 region has the DNA TGTGCCAGTAGTAGAAGGCTTGTCACTGAAGCTTTCTTT. Protein product: CASSRRLVTEAFF.

This chain joins TRBV18 and TRBJ2-3; 8 bases fit TRBD2. This CDR3 has 15 residues. The germline V gene has CDR1 KGHSH and CDR2 LQKENI. V gave up 1 base and J gave up 1 base; unmatched junction bases: 1. CDR3 DNA: TGTGCCAGCTCACCACTAGCGGGGCGCACAGATACGCAGTATTTT. As protein: CASSPLAGRTDTQYF. Variable domain in full (rest from reference TRBV18 and TRBJ2-3): NAGVMQNPRHLVRRRGQEARLRCSPMKGHSHVYWYRQLPEEGLKFMVYLQKENIIDESGMPKERFSAEFPKEGPSILRIQQVVRGDSAAYFCASSPLAGRTDTQYFGPGTRLTVL.

The chain combines TRBV25-1 with TRBJ2-1; 10 nucleotides line up with TRBD2. The CDR3 extends over 15 amino acids. Trimming removed 4 bases from V and 5 bases from J; junction bases left unmatched: 5. The germline V gene has CDR1 MGHDK and CDR2 SYGVNS. The CDR3 here is CASSVTSGVNNEQFF. The CDR3 coding sequence is TGTGCCAGCAGTGTAACTAGCGGGGTGAACAATGAGCAGTTCTTC. Looking up the rest from reference TRBV25-1 and TRBJ2-1 gives the full variable domain: EADIYQTPRYLVIGTGKKITLECSQTMGHDKMYWYQQDPGMELHLIHYSYGVNSTEKGDLSSESTVSRIRTEHFPLTLESARPSHTSQYLCASSVTSGVNNEQFFGPGTRLTVL.

The sample holds one count of this clone. J is TRBJ2-2 and V is TRBV19; TRBD2 might be the D (6 bases). The CDR3 has 11 residues. The V end was cut by 9 bases, the J end by 13 bases, with 15 bases between. Germline lookup yields CDR1 LNHDA and CDR2 SQIVND (reference sequence). The CDR3 loop reads CARKRRGRLFF. The DNA of the CDR3 is TGTGCCAGGAAACGGAGGGGTAGGCTGTTTTTT.

This chain connects TRBV7-9 to TRBJ1-6; D unresolved. V gave up 3 bases and J gave up 0 bases, with 12 bases separating them. Per germline, CDR1 SEHNR and CDR2 FQNEAQ (reference sequence). The CDR3 sequence is 17 residues long. The CDR3 protein is CASSFRLTSSYNSPLHF. The CDR3 DNA sequence: TGTGCCAGCAGCTTTAGGTTGACGAGCTCCTATAATTCACCCCTCCACTTT.

The V and J genes are TRBV28 and TRBJ2-5; TRBD2 might be the D (6 bases). The V gene lost 3 bases and the J gene lost 2 bases, with 10 bases spanning the gap. The CDR3 has 14 residues. The germline V gene encodes CDR1 MDHEN and CDR2 SYDVKM. CDR3 sequence reads: CASSFGGKQETQYF. In nucleotides, the CDR3 is TGTGCCAGCAGTTTCGGGGGTAAACAAGAGACCCAGTACTTC.

As concerns this clone: A junction boundary mismatches the germline segment, possibly from a read error. This chain uses TRBV12-3 or TRBV12-4 with TRBJ2-2; TRBD1 matches 9 bases. CDR3 length: 12 amino acids. The CDR3 loop is CASTFDRGGLFF. Written as DNA, the CDR3 is TGTGCCAGCACGTTCGACAGGGGGGGGCTGTTTTTT.

The chain employs TRBV7-3 and TRBJ2-5; D may match TRBD1 or TRBD2 (5 bases each). This CDR3 is built from 15 residues. Germline V gene data show CDR1 as SGHTA and CDR2 as FQGTGA. The germline V and J ends were trimmed by 5 bases and 4 bases, with 17 bases remaining between them. DNA of the CDR3: TGTGCCAGCAGCCTCCGCGGACTTGGGGGAGAGACCCAGTACTTC. Encoded protein: CASSLRGLGGETQYF.

Notes on this clone: At the DNA level, this CDR3 is encoded by other sequences in the same sample as well. The chain recombines TRBV9 with TRBJ1-1; D may be TRBD1 (5 bases). Germline CDR1 SGDLS, CDR2 YYNGEE. V lost 0 bases, J lost 3 bases, and 6 bases lay in between. The CDR3 length is 13 residues. CDR3 sequence (DNA): TGTGCCAGCAGCGTAGGAGGGGACACTGAAGCTTTCTTT. It codes for CASSVGGDTEAFF.

The chain employs TRBV27 and TRBJ2-6, with D perhaps being TRBD1 or TRBD2 (6 bases each). In germline, CDR1 is MNHEY, CDR2 SMNVEV (reference sequence). This CDR3 spans 15 amino acids. V lost 6 bases, J lost 3 bases, and 12 bases lay in between. The DNA for the CDR3 is TGTGCCAGCAGGCTTGGGGGGCGTGGGGCCAACGTCCTGACTTTC. Encoded protein: CASRLGGRGANVLTF.

V usage is TRBV2 and J usage is TRBJ2-7; 11 nucleotides agree with TRBD2. V trimming: 0 bases; J trimming: 5 bases; junction bases outside the gene matches: 12. CDR1 is SNHLY and CDR2 is FYNNEI in the germline V gene. This CDR3 region has 18 residues. The CDR3, as DNA: TGTGCCAGCAGTGAAGCGCTTCGGGGAACTAGCGGGGGCCACGAGCAGTACGTC. Its protein is CASSEALRGTSGGHEQYV.

The gene calls are TRBV7-8 and TRBJ1-5; TRBD1 might be the D (6 bases). V was cut by 5 bases and J by 6 bases, with 20 bases left in between. CDR3 length: 16 residues. Per the germline V gene, CDR1 is SGHVS and CDR2 is FQNEAQ. The CDR3 DNA reads as TGTGCCAGCAGCGGGTCGGGCAGGGGTATCCGTCAGCCCCAGCATTTT. Protein product: CASSGSGRGIRQPQHF.

This rearrangement joins TRBV6-5 to TRBJ2-1, with D perhaps being TRBD1 or TRBD2 (6 bases each). CDR1 and CDR2 (germline): MNHEY, SVGAGI. Trimming shortened V by 6 bases and J by 4 bases, and 16 bases separated the two germline ends. CDR3 length: 15 amino acids. The CDR3 reads CASSPGAGRYNEQFF. For the CDR3, the DNA is TGTGCCAGCAGCCCGGGGGCAGGGAGGTACAATGAGCAGTTCTTC.

This clone was detected only once. V gene TRBV6-5 combines with J gene TRBJ2-2; D possibly uses TRBD1 or TRBD2 (5 bases each). V gave up 10 bases and J gave up 6 bases, with 21 bases separating them. Germline V gives CDR1 MNHEY, CDR2 SVGAGI. The CDR3 runs 15 residues. CDR3 amino acids: CAIPGLMLGPGELFF. The CDR3 region has the DNA TGTGCCATCCCCGGTCTGATGTTGGGACCCGGGGAGCTGTTTTTT.

CDR3 residues: CASSIESRRGGYTF. The CDR3 region has the DNA TGTGCCAGCAGTATCGAGTCCAGGCGGGGGGGCTACACCTTC. The genes are TRBV6-5 and TRBJ1-2; weak D call: TRBD1 (5 bases). Looked up from germline, CDR1 is MNHEY and CDR2 is SVGAGI. V was clipped by 5 bases and J by 8 bases, with 18 bases between them. The CDR3 loop spans 14 amino acids.

The chain combines TRBV11-3 with TRBJ1-1; weak D call: TRBD1 (5 bases). The CDR3 covers 15 residues. V lost 1 base to trimming and J lost 4 bases, with 13 bases between them. Germline V gene lookup returns CDR1 SGHNT and CDR2 YENEEA. The CDR3 here is CASSLGDGFSTEAFF. CDR3 DNA: TGTGCCAGCAGCTTAGGGGACGGGTTCAGCACTGAAGCTTTCTTT.

This sequence joins TRBV28 and TRBJ1-1; weak D call: TRBD1 (5 bases). V gave up 3 bases and J gave up 4 bases, with 12 bases separating them. Germline CDR1 and CDR2: MDHEN and SYDVKM. The length of the CDR3 is 14 residues. CDR3 nucleotide sequence: TGTGCCAGCAGTTTTTTTCGGGGGGGCACTGAAGCTTTCTTT. As protein: CASSFFRGGTEAFF.

CDR3: CASSEALGDQPQHF. In nucleotides, the CDR3 is TGTGCCAGTAGTGAGGCATTGGGGGACCAGCCCCAGCATTTT. This sequence joins TRBV19 and TRBJ1-5, with a possible D match to TRBD1 (5 bases). Germline assignment: CDR1 LNHDA and CDR2 SQIVND (reference sequence). The CDR3 is 14 amino acids. V lost 5 bases and J lost 7, with 15 bases in between.

This clone appeared a few times. V gene TRBV2 combines with J gene TRBJ1-1, with D possibly matching TRBD1 (6 bases). Germline V gene data show CDR1 as SNHLY and CDR2 as FYNNEI. This CDR3 has 16 amino acids. V gave up 1 base and J gave up 2 bases, with 14 bases separating them. The CDR3 spells CASSEGGGRSNTEAFF. CDR3 coding DNA: TGTGCCAGCAGTGAAGGGGGGGGCAGGTCTAACACTGAAGCTTTCTTT.

J is TRBJ1-2 and V is TRBV15; 10 positions agree with TRBD1. Germline trimming cut 2 bases from V and 8 bases from J; bases unmatched to any gene: 5. The CDR3 consists of 14 residues. The germline gives CDR1 LNHNV, CDR2 YYDKDF (reference sequence). CDR3 in amino acids: CATSRRTGGDGYTF. CDR3 DNA sequence: TGTGCCACCAGCAGACGGACAGGGGGTGACGGCTACACCTTC. The whole variable domain, filled in from reference TRBV15 and TRBJ1-2, reads DAMVIQNPRYQVTQFGKPVTLSCSQTLNHNVMYWYQQKSSQAPKLLFHYYDKDFNNEADTPDNFQSRRPNTSFCFLDIRSPGLGDTAMYLCATSRRTGGDGYTFGSGTRLTVV.

This chain joins TRBV5-4 and TRBJ2-1, with no clear D. The length of the CDR3 is 13 residues. V dropped 0 bases and J dropped 10 bases, with 11 bases sitting between them. Germline lookup yields CDR1 SGHNT and CDR2 YYREEE (reference sequence). The CDR3 DNA follows: TGTGCCAGCAGCTTGGCCGAAGCGCAAGAGCAGTTCTTC. It encodes CASSLAEAQEQFF.

The sample holds one count of this clone. This sequence joins TRBV19 and TRBJ1-2, with D perhaps matching TRBD1 (6 bases). Germline V gene sequence: CDR1 LNHDA, CDR2 SQIVND (reference sequence). There are 14 residues in the CDR3. V lost 5 bases to trimming and J lost 4 bases, with 14 bases between them. This CDR3 is CASSGDRKLYGYTF. DNA for the CDR3: TGTGCCAGTAGTGGAGACAGGAAACTCTATGGCTACACCTTC.

The rearrangement links TRBV7-6 to TRBJ2-5; perhaps TRBD1 as D (6 bases). Germline CDR1 SGHVS, CDR2 FNYEAQ. Trimming stripped 4 bases from V and 2 bases from J, with 8 bases between. This CDR3 region has 13 residues. The CDR3 DNA reads as TGTGCCAGCAGCTCCGGGACACAAGAGACCCAGTACTTC. Protein product: CASSSGTQETQYF.

The V call is TRBV10-2, the J call TRBJ1-2; the D gene is possibly TRBD1 (6 bases). Between the trimmed V and J ends, which lost 6 bases and 3 bases, there was a span of 11 bases. CDR1 and CDR2 from the germline V gene are WSHSY and SAAADI. CDR3 size: 13 residues. The CDR3 spells CASRGAGHYGYTF. The CDR3 bases are TGCGCCAGCAGGGGGGCCGGCCACTATGGCTACACCTTC.

The chain couples TRBV19 to TRBJ1-1, with D perhaps matching TRBD1 (5 bases). Germline-derived CDR1 and CDR2 are LNHDA and SQIVND (reference sequence). CDR3 length: 14 amino acids. V was shortened by 3 bases and J by 6 bases, with 14 bases between the two germline ends. In DNA, the CDR3 is TGTGCCAGTAGTATGGGTGGGACGGGCGCTGAAGCTTTCTTT. Translated: CASSMGGTGAEAFF. Full variable domain (remainder filled in from reference TRBV19 and TRBJ1-1): DGGITQSPKYLFRKEGQNVTLSCEQNLNHDAMYWYRQDPGQGLRLIYYSQIVNDFQKGDIAEGYSVSREKKESFPLTVTSAQKNPTAFYLCASSMGGTGAEAFFGQGTRLTVV.

This rearrangement joins TRBV19 to TRBJ1-3; no clear D gene. V dropped 4 bases and J dropped 8 bases, with 12 bases sitting between them. From germline, CDR1 is LNHDA and CDR2 SQIVND (reference sequence). This CDR3 comprises 13 residues. The CDR3 bases are TGTGCCAGTAGTAGAAGAGGCCGGGACACCATATATTTT. The encoded protein is CASSRRGRDTIYF.